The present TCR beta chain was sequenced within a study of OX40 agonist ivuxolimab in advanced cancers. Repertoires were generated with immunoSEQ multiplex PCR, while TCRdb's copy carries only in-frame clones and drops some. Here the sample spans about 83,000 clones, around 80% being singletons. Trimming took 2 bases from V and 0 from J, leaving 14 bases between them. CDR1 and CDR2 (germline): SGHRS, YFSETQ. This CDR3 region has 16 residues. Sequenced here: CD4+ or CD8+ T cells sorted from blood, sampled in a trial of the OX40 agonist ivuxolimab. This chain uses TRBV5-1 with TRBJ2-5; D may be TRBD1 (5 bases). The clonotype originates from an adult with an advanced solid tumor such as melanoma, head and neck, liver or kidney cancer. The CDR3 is CASSFSLQEYQETQYF. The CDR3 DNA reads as TGCGCCAGCAGCTTCTCCCTACAGGAGTACCAAGAGACCCAGTACTTC.